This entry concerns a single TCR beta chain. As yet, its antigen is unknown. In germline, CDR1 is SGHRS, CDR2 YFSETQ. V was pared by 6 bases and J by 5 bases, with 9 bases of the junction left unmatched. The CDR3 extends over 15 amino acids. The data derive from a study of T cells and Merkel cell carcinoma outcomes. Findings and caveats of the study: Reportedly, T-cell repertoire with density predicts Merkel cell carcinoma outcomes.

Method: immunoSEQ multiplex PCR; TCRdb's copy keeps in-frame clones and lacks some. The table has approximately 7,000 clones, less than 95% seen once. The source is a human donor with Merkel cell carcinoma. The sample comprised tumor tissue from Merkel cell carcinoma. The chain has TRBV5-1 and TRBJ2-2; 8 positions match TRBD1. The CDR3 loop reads CASTPGTGVTGELFF. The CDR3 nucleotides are TGCGCCAGCACCCCCGGGACAGGAGTAACCGGGGAGCTGTTTTTT.